Below, one T cell receptor (beta chain) is given with its context. These data originate in a study of blood T cell repertoires in COVID-19. Study details: Acute and convalescent COVID-19 specimens originated in the United States, Italy and Spain. The analysed material was cDNA or gDNA that came from T cells, B-cell-depleted T cells, or PBMCs.

Under the authors' procedure: Reference gene primer amplification gave estimated nucleated cell counts. Sequenced by immunoSEQ multiplex PCR; TCRdb stores in-frame clones only, minus some. V and J calls plus clone size are reproduced from that table; the DNA served to infer D and trimming. The sample includes about 100,000 clones, 70% to 90% of them seen just once. This CDR3 comprises 13 residues. Trimming removed 4 bases from V and 1 base from J, with 5 bases in between. CDR1 SNHLY and CDR2 FYNNEI come from the germline V gene. The specimen sequenced was peripheral blood. The TCR sequence derives from a man older than 75 with active or convalescent COVID-19. V usage is TRBV2 and J usage is TRBJ1-3, with D unresolved. CDR3 nucleotides: TGTGCCAGCAGTGCGCGATCTGGAAACACCATATATTTT. It specifies CASSARSGNTIYF. Full variable domain (outside the CDR3, taken from reference TRBV2 and TRBJ1-3): EPEVTQTPSHQVTQMGQEVILRCVPISNHLYFYWYRQILGQKVEFLVSFYNNEISEKSEIFDDQFSVERPDGSNFTLKIRSTKLEDSAMYFCASSARSGNTIYFGEGSWLTVV.